These T cell receptor beta chains were read from a single sample in a study of graft-versus-host responses after intestinal transplantation. Libraries were prepared by immunoSEQ multiplex PCR; TCRdb keeps only in-frame clonotypes and omits some of them. Of 75,000 to 100,000 clones detected, around 83% appear once; the ten largest clones hold roughly 15%. Their antigens are not known. The specimen was unstimulated CD8+ T cells sorted from spleen or lymph node cells, collected before intestinal transplant. The source is a human donor who received an intestinal transplant. Both conserved end residues are part of each CDR3. A D gene is named only where the DNA matches it firmly. Not every row has a clone size; where given, it reads once, few, many or a size class.

J gene | clone size | CDR3 length | V gene | D gene | CDR3 DNA | CDR3 protein
TRBJ2-7 | - | 14 | TRBV15 | - | TGTGCCACCAGCAGTACGACAGTGGACTACGAGCAGTACTTC | CATSSTTVDYEQYF
TRBJ2-3 | once | 16 | TRBV30 | - | TGTGCCTGGAGTGCAGGACTGGCTTCCATCACAGATACGCAGTATTTT | CAWSAGLASITDTQYF
TRBJ2-2 | - | 15 | TRBV13 | - | TGTGCCAGCAGCTTACTTAGAGGGAGGCCCGGGGAGCTGTTTTTT | CASSLLRGRPGELFF
TRBJ2-7 | - | 15 | TRBV6-1 | TRBD2 | TGTGCCAGCAGCCCAGGGGTAGCGGGAGGCTACGAGCAGTACTTC | CASSPGVAGGYEQYF
TRBJ2-7 | once | 14 | TRBV7-9 | TRBD1 | TGTGCCAGCAGCTTAGTAGACAGGGGGTACGAGCAGTACTTC | CASSLVDRGYEQYF
TRBJ2-5 | - | 14 | TRBV19 | - | TGTGCCAGTAGTATGGAACCGTACCAAGAGACCCAGTACTTC | CASSMEPYQETQYF
TRBJ1-1 | - | 18 | TRBV28 | - | TGTGCCAGCAGTTTATGCCTCGCCGGAGGGACGACGAGCACTGAAGCTTTCTTT | CASSLCLAGGTTSTEAFF
TRBJ2-7 | once | 14 | TRBV7-6 | TRBD2 | TGTGCCAGCAGCCGACTAGCGGAATCCTACGAGCAGTACTTC | CASSRLAESYEQYF
TRBJ1-2 | - | 16 | TRBV9 | TRBD1 | TGTGCCAGCTCACCGGGACAGGGCTCACTCTTCTATGGCTACACCTTC | CASSPGQGSLFYGYTF
TRBJ1-2 | - | 15 | TRBV6-1 | - | TGTGCCAGCACCCCAGACCTCCTCCGCAATTATGGCTACACCTTC | CASTPDLLRNYGYTF
TRBJ2-2 | - | 16 | TRBV7-9 | - | TGTGCCAGCAGCTTAATGGGCGGGTCGAACACCGGGGAGCTGTTTTTT | CASSLMGGSNTGELFF
TRBJ1-2 | once | 15 | TRBV9 | - | TGTGCCAGCAGCTCTGGGCCTAGTGGTTTCTATGGCTACACCTTC | CASSSGPSGFYGYTF
TRBJ1-2 | - | 14 | TRBV7-9 | TRBD1 | TGTGCCAGCAGATTGTGGGACAGAGACTATGGCTACACCTTC | CASRLWDRDYGYTF
TRBJ1-5 | - | 13 | TRBV5-4 | - | TGTGCCAGCAGCCAGGGGTGGAATCAGCCCCAGCATTTT | CASSQGWNQPQHF
TRBJ2-2 | - | 17 | TRBV25-1 | TRBD1 | TGTGCCAGCAGTGAGCCCGGGACAGTCCTGAACACCGGGGAGCTGTTTTTT | CASSEPGTVLNTGELFF
TRBJ2-1 | - | 15 | TRBV7-9 | TRBD1 | TGTGCCAGCAGCTCAGACAGGGGGCGCCTCAATGAGCAGTTCTTC | CASSSDRGRLNEQFF
TRBJ2-7 | - | 14 | TRBV5-1 | - | TGCGCCAGCAGCTTTTCCCCAGGGACCTACGAGCAGTACTTC | CASSFSPGTYEQYF
TRBJ2-1 | - | 15 | TRBV14 | TRBD2 | TGTGCCAGCAGCCAAGGCGGGGGGCGTAACAATGAGCAGTTCTTC | CASSQGGGRNNEQFF
TRBJ2-3 | few | 15 | TRBV28 | - | TGTGCCAGCAGTTTTTCAGCGGACCACACAGATACGCAGTATTTT | CASSFSADHTDTQYF
TRBJ1-2 | - | 10 | TRBV19 | - | TGTGCCAGTAGTATGGATGGCTACACCTTC | CASSMDGYTF
TRBJ2-2 | - | 15 | TRBV5-1 | TRBD1 | TGCGCCAGCAGCTTGAGGGGGCAGAACACCGGGGAGCTGTTTTTT | CASSLRGQNTGELFF
TRBJ2-7 | - | 16 | TRBV7-6 | - | TGTGCCAGCAGCTTACGGGTAGGGGGGAAGAGCGACGAGCAGTACTTC | CASSLRVGGKSDEQYF
TRBJ2-7 | few | 17 | TRBV5-6 | TRBD1 | TGTGCCAGCAGCTTGGGCCCCCGGGACAGGGATACCTACGAGCAGTACTTC | CASSLGPRDRDTYEQYF
TRBJ2-3 | - | 10 | TRBV11-2 | - | TGTGCCAGCAGTACAGATACGCAGTATTTT | CASSTDTQYF
TRBJ2-7 | once | 14 | TRBV5-1 | - | TGCGCCAGCAGCTTGGAGATAGGGGGGTACGAGCAGTACTTC | CASSLEIGGYEQYF
TRBJ2-7 | - | 18 | TRBV6-4 | TRBD2 | TGTGCCAGCAGTGACCCAGATCTACTAGCGGGAGAGCCCTACGAGCAGTACTTC | CASSDPDLLAGEPYEQYF
TRBJ2-2 | - | 18 | TRBV4-2 | TRBD1 | TGTGCCAGCAGCCTTTCCCCCACCGGGACAGGTTGGACCGGGGAGCTGTTTTTT | CASSLSPTGTGWTGELFF
TRBJ1-4 | - | 14 | TRBV6-6 | - | TGTGCCAGCAGTTACTCCGCAACTAATGAAAAACTGTTTTTT | CASSYSATNEKLFF
TRBJ1-4 | - | 13 | TRBV4-1 | TRBD1 | TGCGCCGGATCCGGGCAGGGGGATGAAAAACTGTTTTTT | CAGSGQGDEKLFF
TRBJ1-3 | - | 14 | TRBV9 | - | TGTGCCAGCAGCGGAAGGTCCTCTGGAAACACCATATATTTT | CASSGRSSGNTIYF
TRBJ2-7 | - | 17 | TRBV4-1 | TRBD2 | TGCGCCAGCAGCCCACAACCACCCGGGGGACTAGCCTACGAGCAGTACTTC | CASSPQPPGGLAYEQYF
TRBJ2-3 | once | 16 | TRBV28 | - | TGTGCCAGCAGTTCGCTCAGGGGCCCTCACACAGATACGCAGTATTTT | CASSSLRGPHTDTQYF
TRBJ2-1 | once | 16 | TRBV19 | - | TGTGCCAGTAGCGATCAGGGCCTTGGTTCCTACAATGAGCAGTTCTTC | CASSDQGLGSYNEQFF
TRBJ1-4 | - | 14 | TRBV6-5 | - | TGTGCCAGCAGTTCTGGGGCGGGGGGTGAAAAACTGTTTTTT | CASSSGAGGEKLFF
TRBJ1-4 | - | 15 | TRBV4-1 | - | TGCGCCAGCAGCCAAGAGGTCCAGGGAAGTGAAAAACTGTTTTTT | CASSQEVQGSEKLFF
TRBJ1-1 | once | 15 | TRBV6-5 | TRBD1 | TGTGCCAGCAGTTACGGGACAGGGGGGATCACTGAAGCTTTCTTT | CASSYGTGGITEAFF
TRBJ1-5 | - | 14 | TRBV6-5 | - | TGTGCCAGCAGCACCGGACACTCTAATCAGCCCCAGCATTTT | CASSTGHSNQPQHF
TRBJ2-1 | - | 14 | TRBV7-3 | - | TGTGCCAGCAGCTCTACAGGGTTAAGGAATGAGCAGTTCTTC | CASSSTGLRNEQFF
TRBJ1-5 | - | 17 | TRBV10-3 | - | TGTGCCATCAGTGATGAGGGCCCGCAATATAGCAATCAGCCCCAGCATTTT | CAISDEGPQYSNQPQHF
TRBJ1-1 | - | 15 | TRBV6-1 | - | TGTGCCAGCAGTGATCCGTTAAGGGACAACACTGAAGCTTTCTTT | CASSDPLRDNTEAFF
TRBJ2-3 | once | 14 | TRBV29-1 | - | TGCAGCGTTGAACCCGGGCCTCACACAGATACGCAGTATTTT | CSVEPGPHTDTQYF
TRBJ1-1 | - | 14 | TRBV28 | - | TGTGCCAGCAGTTTCTTTGCAGAGCTCACTGAAGCTTTCTTT | CASSFFAELTEAFF
TRBJ2-2 | - | 15 | TRBV10-3 | - | TGTGCCATCTGGTGGGGGCTCCCAGGCACCGGGGAGCTGTTTTTT | CAIWWGLPGTGELFF
TRBJ2-2 | once | 13 | TRBV4-1 | TRBD1 | TGCGCCAGCAGCCTACAGGGGTCGGGGGAGCTGTTTTTT | CASSLQGSGELFF
TRBJ1-1 | - | 14 | TRBV11-1 | - | TGTGCCAGCAGCCCTGGACAGATCGCCACTGAAGCTTTCTTT | CASSPGQIATEAFF
TRBJ2-7 | few | 16 | TRBV13 | TRBD2 | TGTGCCAGCAGCTTAAGCGGGGTCCCGAAGGACGGATGGCAGTACTTC | CASSLSGVPKDGWQYF
TRBJ2-7 | - | 11 | TRBV20-1 | - | TGCAGTGCAGTCACAGGGTACGAGCAGTACTTC | CSAVTGYEQYF
TRBJ2-7 | - | 15 | TRBV13 | TRBD1 | TGTGCCAGCAGCCCGGGACAGGAGAGCTCCTACGAGCAGTACTTC | CASSPGQESSYEQYF
TRBJ2-3 | once | 16 | TRBV6-5 | - | TGTGCCAGCAGTTACTCGATAGATGTACAGACAGATACGCAGTATTTT | CASSYSIDVQTDTQYF